This entry features one T cell receptor (beta chain) sequence. These data originate in a study of cytomegalovirus exposure and HLA in healthy donors. Vbeta (60) and Jbeta (13) primers were used in the PCR. Data came from immunoSEQ multiplex PCR; TCRdb stores just in-frame clones and leaves some out. This table holds 170,000 or so clones, 80% to 85% found once. Sequenced sample: PBMCs. This receptor was obtained from a man between 18 and 29 years old in good health and CMV-seronegative.

CDR3 nucleotides: TGTGCCAGCAACGTACCGGGACAGGGCCACTATAATTCACCCCTCCACTTT. Encoded protein: CASNVPGQGHYNSPLHF. The rearrangement uses TRBV28 and TRBJ1-6, with TRBD1 identical over 9 bases. Germline CDR1 reads MDHEN; CDR2 reads SYDVKM. This CDR3 has 17 residues. The trim removed 7 bases at V and 3 bases at J, leaving 10 bases unmatched.